These T cell receptor beta chains were read from a single sample in a study of regulatory T cells in long-lasting Graves disease. One entry per CDR3 protein, called by TCRdb with MiXCR from the multiplex PCR reads. There are a few hundred thousand distinct CDR3 sequences in the sample; around a sixth occur only once, and approximately 15% lies in the top ten. Another study also made use of these data, one on T cells in Graves' hyperthyroidism and ophthalmopathy.

The specimen was peripheral blood mononuclear cells (PBMCs), collected at new diagnosis, from a patient treated with antithyroid drugs. Receptors were obtained from a young woman with Graves disease. CDR3s include the opening cysteine and the closing phenylalanine or tryptophan. D genes are given only for firm matches. Size is omitted from some rows. Given values are once, few, many or a class for expanded clones.

V gene	J gene	D gene	clone size	CDR3 DNA	CDR3 protein
TRBV20-1	TRBJ2-1	-	many	TGCAGTGCTGTAGTGGGGAGGGGGGGCGGATCCTTCTCCTACAATGAGCAGTTCTTC	CSAVVGRGGGSFSYNEQFF
TRBV12-3/TRBV12-4	TRBJ2-3	-	many	TGTGCCAGCAGTTTCTCGCCAGCGATACCCCCAGATACGCAGTATTTT	CASSFSPAIPPDTQYF
TRBV18	TRBJ2-3	TRBD2	-	TGTGCCAGCTCACCGGGACTAGCGGGGGGCGATAGCACAGATACGCAGTATTTT	CASSPGLAGGDSTDTQYF
TRBV10-2	TRBJ2-7	-	many	TGCGCCAGCAGTAGGAGTCGGTCGCAGAGCCTAATGAGGGAGCAGTACTTC	CASSRSRSQSLMREQYF
TRBV5-1	TRBJ2-7	TRBD1	many	TGCGCCAGCAGCTCCACAGGGGGCTCCTTCTACGAGCAGTACTTC	CASSSTGGSFYEQYF
TRBV7-2	TRBJ1-3	-	many	TGTGCCAGCAGCTTAGAAAATCAGGGCCCTCTGAGGTATTTT	CASSLENQGPLRYF
TRBV7-7	TRBJ2-1	-	many	TGTGCTAGCAGCCATAGTGTCGGGGGGACAGGAGACAATGAGCAGTTCTTC	CASSHSVGGTGDNEQFF
TRBV5-1	TRBJ1-4	TRBD1	-	TGCGCCAGCAGCTTGGAGGGACAGGGGGATGAAAAACTGTTTTTT	CASSLEGQGDEKLFF
TRBV29-1	TRBJ2-1	-	-	TGCAGCGTTGACGTAGAGATTGAGCAGTTCTTC	CSVDVEIEQFF
TRBV6-5	TRBJ2-6	TRBD1	many	TGTGCCAGCAGTTATCAGACAGGGGCCGGGGCCAACGTCCTGACTTTC	CASSYQTGAGANVLTF
TRBV7-9	TRBJ1-1	-	many	TGTGCCAGCAGCTTTGGTCCCCCGAGGGACACTGAAGCTTTCTTT	CASSFGPPRDTEAFF
TRBV20-1	TRBJ1-1	-	few	TGCAGTGCGGCCCCAGGCGCTGAAGCTTTCTTT	CSAAPGAEAFF
TRBV7-9	TRBJ2-1	-	many	TGTGCCAGCACCAGGGGTGGGAATGAGCAGTTCTTC	CASTRGGNEQFF
TRBV12-3/TRBV12-4	TRBJ1-1	-	many	TGTGCCAGCAGTTGGGTCCATATGAACACTGAAGCTTTCTTT	CASSWVHMNTEAFF
TRBV29-1	TRBJ1-1	-	many	TGCAGCGTTGAGGGAGGCGCGGGGAACACTGAAGCTTTCTTT	CSVEGGAGNTEAFF
TRBV20-1	TRBJ2-1	TRBD2	once	TGCAGTGCGACCGGGACTAGCGTAGGCAATGAGCAGTTCTTC	CSATGTSVGNEQFF
TRBV7-9	TRBJ1-2	-	many	TGTGCCAGCAGCGCCAAGTACTATGGCTACACCTTC	CASSAKYYGYTF
TRBV15	TRBJ2-7	-	-	TGTGCCACCAGCAGAGATCTTGGGGGGTCCGCCTACGAGCAGTACTTC	CATSRDLGGSAYEQYF
TRBV4-2	TRBJ1-6	TRBD1	-	TGTGCCAGCAGCCGCGGACAGGGGGGCGATAATTCACCCCTCCACTTT	CASSRGQGGDNSPLHF
TRBV19	TRBJ1-1	-	-	TGTGCCAGTAACAACAGGGCAATCGACACTGAAGCTTTCTTT	CASNNRAIDTEAFF
TRBV19	TRBJ1-3	-	-	TGTGCCAGTAGGGGCCGGGGGCCCGGAAACACCATATATTTT	CASRGRGPGNTIYF
TRBV6-1	TRBJ1-1	TRBD1	many	TGTGCCAGCACACGGACAGGGACCGCTTTCTTT	CASTRTGTAFF
TRBV7-2	TRBJ2-1	TRBD2	many	TGTGCCAGCAGCTTAGATGGGACTAGCGGTAACAATGAGCAGTTCTTC	CASSLDGTSGNNEQFF
TRBV5-8	TRBJ2-5	-	many	TGTGCCAGCCCTCGAGGGGTCATGGAGACCCAGTACTTC	CASPRGVMETQYF
TRBV19	TRBJ1-6	-	many	TGTGCCAGTAATTCGGCAGGGTACGCACCCCTCCACTTT	CASNSAGYAPLHF
TRBV2	TRBJ1-4	-	many	TGTGCCAGCACCTCAGGGTGGGCTAATGAAAAACTGTTTTTT	CASTSGWANEKLFF
TRBV14	TRBJ2-7	-	-	TGTGCCAGCAGCCAAGAGTTCTCCTACGAGCAGTACTTC	CASSQEFSYEQYF
TRBV24-1	TRBJ2-3	TRBD1	many	TGTGCCACCAGTGATCCGGGGGGGACAGGGGGCCCAGATACGCAGTATTTT	CATSDPGGTGGPDTQYF
TRBV12-3/TRBV12-4	TRBJ1-2	TRBD1	many	TGTGCCAGCAGGGGCGGACAGGGACGAACCCCTTATGGCTACACCTTC	CASRGGQGRTPYGYTF
TRBV9	TRBJ2-7	TRBD1	many	TGTGCCAGCAGGAGGGACAGAAGGATTTTGAACGAGCAGTACTTC	CASRRDRRILNEQYF
TRBV6-1	TRBJ2-4	-	many	TGTGCCAGCAGCTCCTCCCGGGACCCCCAGAGGTACATTCAGTACTTC	CASSSSRDPQRYIQYF
TRBV7-9	TRBJ1-2	TRBD1	many	TGTGCCAGCAGCTTACCTAGCGACAGGGGGTACGATGGCTACACCTTC	CASSLPSDRGYDGYTF
TRBV5-4	TRBJ1-1	-	-	TGTGCCAGCAGCTCTTTTGGGGGGTCGGGCACTAAAGCTTTCTTT	CASSSFGGSGTKAFF
TRBV12-5	TRBJ1-1	-	many	TGTGCTAGTGGTTTGGTTGTGGAGACTGAAGCTTTCTTT	CASGLVVETEAFF
TRBV11-3	TRBJ2-3	-	many	TGTGCCAGCAGCCCCTCAACAGGGGATACGCAGTATTTT	CASSPSTGDTQYF
TRBV3-1	TRBJ2-7	-	many	TGTGCCAGCAGCCAAGGCCAGGGGTTGGGCGAGCAGTACTTC	CASSQGQGLGEQYF
TRBV10-3	TRBJ1-2	TRBD1	many	TGTGCCATCAGTGACCCCGGGCGGGACAGGGGCGGTTATGGCTACACCTTC	CAISDPGRDRGGYGYTF
TRBV9	TRBJ1-2	-	many	TGTGCCAGCAGCGTCGCAGGGGCGGAGTATGGCTACACCTTC	CASSVAGAEYGYTF
TRBV20-1	TRBJ2-3	TRBD2	-	TGCAGTGCTGACCTAGCGGGGGGGGTCACAGATACGCAGTATTTT	CSADLAGGVTDTQYF
TRBV11-1	TRBJ1-6	-	many	TGTGCCAGCAGCTTACGGGGGGATAATTCACCCCTCCACTTT	CASSLRGDNSPLHF
TRBV12-3/TRBV12-4	TRBJ2-3	-	many	TGTGCCAGCAGTTTAGGACTAGGGTTGGGCGATACGCAGTATTTT	CASSLGLGLGDTQYF
TRBV7-9	TRBJ1-6	-	few	TGTGCCAGCAGCTTCAGGGACGCGGGTAATTCACCCCTCCACTTT	CASSFRDAGNSPLHF
TRBV7-9	TRBJ1-1	-	many	TGTGCCAGCAGCCGGGGGGGGGGGTCGGACACTGAAGCTTTCTTT	CASSRGGGSDTEAFF
TRBV27	TRBJ2-7	-	-	TGTGCCAGCAGCGTTAGGGGTGAGGCTTCCTACGAGCAGTACTTC	CASSVRGEASYEQYF
TRBV19	TRBJ1-5	TRBD1	many	TGTGCCAGTAGTATTAATTTAGGGGGCAGTCAGCCCCAGCATTTT	CASSINLGGSQPQHF
TRBV2	TRBJ1-4	TRBD1	-	TGTGCCAGCAGTGGACAGGGGGCACGGGAAAAACTGTTTTTT	CASSGQGAREKLFF
TRBV20-1	TRBJ2-6	-	many	TGCAGTGCAGGAGGGAGCGGCTCTGGGGCCAACGTCCTGACTTTC	CSAGGSGSGANVLTF
TRBV6-1	TRBJ2-2	-	-	TGTGCCACCCGGGAACCTTTCACCGGGGAGCTGTTTTTT	CATREPFTGELFF
TRBV12-5	TRBJ2-1	TRBD2	many	TGTGCTAGTGGCCTACCGCGGGGGGCGCTTAATGAGCAGTTCTTC	CASGLPRGALNEQFF
TRBV19	TRBJ2-1	-	few	TGTGCCAGTAGGCGAGGGGGTACGTACAATGAGCAGTTCTTC	CASRRGGTYNEQFF
TRBV7-8	TRBJ2-7	-	many	TGTGCCAGCAGCCGCCGCCGGCTACCTTCCTCCTACGAGCAGTACTTC	CASSRRRLPSSYEQYF
TRBV18	TRBJ2-3	-	few	TGTGCCAGCTCTCCGAGAGCAGATACGCAGTATTTT	CASSPRADTQYF
TRBV7-9	TRBJ2-1	TRBD2	-	TGTGCCAGCAGCAAATCCGGGACTAGCGGGGTTTACAATGAGCAGTTCTTC	CASSKSGTSGVYNEQFF
TRBV24-1	TRBJ2-3	-	many	TGTGCCACCAGTGATTCTTTGGCAGGGAAAGGCACAGATACGCAGTATTTT	CATSDSLAGKGTDTQYF
TRBV20-1	TRBJ2-5	TRBD1	many	TGCAGTGCTAGAGATGGTCAGGGGGAAGGCGAGACCCAGTACTTC	CSARDGQGEGETQYF
TRBV20-1	TRBJ2-1	-	many	TGCAGTGCTACATCACGACGGGGCTGGGAGCAGTTCTTC	CSATSRRGWEQFF
TRBV11-2	TRBJ1-2	-	many	TGTGCCAGCAGCTTAGGGCAGGCCCTAGACTATGGCTACACCTTC	CASSLGQALDYGYTF
TRBV5-4	TRBJ2-2	TRBD2	many	TGTGCCAGCAGCCTCCGTCGGGGGGGCGCGATCGGGGAGCTGTTTTTT	CASSLRRGGAIGELFF
TRBV12-5	TRBJ2-2	TRBD2	many	TGTGCTAGTGGAAGAGCGGGGGGCGACACCGGGGAGCTGTTTTTT	CASGRAGGDTGELFF
TRBV12-5	TRBJ2-2	-	many	TGTGCTAGTGGTTTGGCCCCAAACACCGGGGAGCTGTTTTTT	CASGLAPNTGELFF